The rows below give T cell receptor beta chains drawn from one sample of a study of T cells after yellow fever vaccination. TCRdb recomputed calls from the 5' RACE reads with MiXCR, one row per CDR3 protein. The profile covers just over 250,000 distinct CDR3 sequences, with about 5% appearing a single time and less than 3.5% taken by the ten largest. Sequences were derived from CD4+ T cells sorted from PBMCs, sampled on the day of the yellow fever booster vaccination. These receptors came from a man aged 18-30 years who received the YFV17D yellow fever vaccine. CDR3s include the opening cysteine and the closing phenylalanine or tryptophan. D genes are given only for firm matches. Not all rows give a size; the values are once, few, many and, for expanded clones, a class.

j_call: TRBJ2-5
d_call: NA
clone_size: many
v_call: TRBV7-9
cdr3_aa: CASSPWTVGQQETQYF
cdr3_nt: TGTGCCAGCAGCCCCTGGACGGTTGGGCAGCAAGAGACCCAGTACTTC

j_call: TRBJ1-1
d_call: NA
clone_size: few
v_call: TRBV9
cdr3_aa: CASSVDPDPGTEAFF
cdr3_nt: TGTGCCAGCAGCGTAGATCCTGACCCAGGCACTGAAGCTTTCTTT

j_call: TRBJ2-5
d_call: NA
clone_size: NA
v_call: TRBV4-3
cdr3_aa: CASSQLGQETQYF
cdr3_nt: TGCGCCAGCAGCCAACTAGGCCAAGAGACCCAGTACTTC

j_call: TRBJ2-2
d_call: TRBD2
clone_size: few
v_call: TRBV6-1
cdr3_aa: CASSGSGDLVGELFF
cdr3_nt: TGTGCCAGCAGTGGGAGCGGGGACTTGGTCGGGGAGCTGTTTTTT

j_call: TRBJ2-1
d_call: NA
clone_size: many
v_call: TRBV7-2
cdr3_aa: CASSLVEWGRNEQFF
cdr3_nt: TGTGCCAGCAGCTTAGTCGAATGGGGTCGGAATGAGCAGTTCTTC

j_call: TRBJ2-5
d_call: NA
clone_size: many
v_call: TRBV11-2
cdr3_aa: CASSLWLAGETQYF
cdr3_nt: TGTGCCAGCAGCTTGTGGCTAGCCGGTGAGACCCAGTACTTC

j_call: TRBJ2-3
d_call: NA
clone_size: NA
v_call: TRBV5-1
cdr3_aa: CASSLKGQSTDTQYF
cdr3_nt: TGCGCCAGCAGCTTGAAGGGGCAGAGCACAGATACGCAGTATTTT

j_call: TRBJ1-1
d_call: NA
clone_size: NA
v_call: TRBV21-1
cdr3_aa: CASSKDGTTEAFF
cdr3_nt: TGTGCCAGCAGCAAAGATGGGACTACTGAAGCTTTCTTT

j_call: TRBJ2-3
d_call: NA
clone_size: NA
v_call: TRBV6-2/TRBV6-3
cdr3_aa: CASSNAGGDTQYF
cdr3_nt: TGTGCCAGCAGTAATGCTGGGGGAGATACGCAGTATTTT

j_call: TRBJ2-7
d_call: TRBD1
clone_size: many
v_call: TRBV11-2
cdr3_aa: CASSSYGTAALREQYF
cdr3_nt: TGTGCCAGCAGCTCGTACGGGACAGCCGCCCTACGCGAGCAGTACTTC

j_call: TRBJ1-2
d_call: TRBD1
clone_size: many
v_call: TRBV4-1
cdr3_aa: CASSPDRGDYGYTF
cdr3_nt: TGCGCCAGCAGCCCGGACAGGGGGGACTATGGCTACACCTTC

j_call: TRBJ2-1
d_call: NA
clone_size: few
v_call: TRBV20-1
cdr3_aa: CSASVGDNEQFF
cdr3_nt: TGCAGTGCTAGTGTAGGGGACAATGAGCAGTTCTTC

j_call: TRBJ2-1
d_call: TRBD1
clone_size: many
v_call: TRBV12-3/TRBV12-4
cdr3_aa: CASSLRTGGYNEQFF
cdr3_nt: TGTGCCAGCAGTTTAAGGACAGGGGGTTACAATGAGCAGTTCTTC

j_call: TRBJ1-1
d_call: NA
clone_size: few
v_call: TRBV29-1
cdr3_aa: CSVEGTAFF
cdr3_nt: TGCAGCGTTGAAGGGACGGCTTTCTTT

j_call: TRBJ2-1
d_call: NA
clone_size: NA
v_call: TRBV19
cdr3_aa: CASRTTGSEQFF
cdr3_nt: TGTGCCAGTAGGACGACGGGAAGCGAGCAGTTCTTC

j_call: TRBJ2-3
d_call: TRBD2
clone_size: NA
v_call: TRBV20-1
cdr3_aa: CSAQTSGGVRDTQYF
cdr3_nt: TGCAGTGCCCAGACTAGCGGGGGGGTAAGAGATACGCAGTATTTT

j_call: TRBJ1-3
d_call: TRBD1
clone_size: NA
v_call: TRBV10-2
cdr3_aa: CASSLQGLKLRAGNTIYF
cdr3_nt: TGCGCCAGCAGCTTACAGGGGTTGAAATTAAGAGCTGGAAACACCATATATTTT

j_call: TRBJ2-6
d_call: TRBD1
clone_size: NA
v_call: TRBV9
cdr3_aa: CASSETGGQGSGANVLTF
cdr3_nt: TGTGCCAGCAGCGAAACAGGGGGCCAAGGCTCTGGGGCCAACGTCCTGACTTTC

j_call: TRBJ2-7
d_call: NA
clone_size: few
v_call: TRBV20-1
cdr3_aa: CSARRQGGSSYEQYF
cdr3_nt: TGCAGTGCTCGACGCCAGGGGGGTAGCTCCTACGAGCAGTACTTC

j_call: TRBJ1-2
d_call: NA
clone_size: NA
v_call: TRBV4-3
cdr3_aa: CASSQDFPLYGYTF
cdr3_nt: TGCGCCAGCAGCCAAGATTTCCCCCTCTATGGCTACACCTTC

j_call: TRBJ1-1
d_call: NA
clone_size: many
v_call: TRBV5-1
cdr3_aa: CASSLWGRTEAFF
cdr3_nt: TGCGCCAGCAGCTTGTGGGGGCGTACTGAAGCTTTCTTT

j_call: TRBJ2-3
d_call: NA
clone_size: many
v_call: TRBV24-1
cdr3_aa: CATSNPASTDTQYF
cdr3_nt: TGTGCCACCAGTAACCCAGCTAGCACAGATACGCAGTATTTT

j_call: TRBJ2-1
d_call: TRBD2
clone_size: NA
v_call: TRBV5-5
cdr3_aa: CASSLGLAGGHNEQFF
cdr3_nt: TGTGCCAGCAGCTTGGGTTTGGCGGGGGGGCACAATGAGCAGTTCTTC

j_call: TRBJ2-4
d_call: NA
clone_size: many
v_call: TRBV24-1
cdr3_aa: CATSDPKGVGDIQYF
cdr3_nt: TGTGCCACCAGTGACCCCAAGGGGGTCGGGGACATTCAGTACTTC

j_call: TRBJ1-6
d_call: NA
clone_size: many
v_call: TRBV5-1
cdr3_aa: CASSLDRGNSPLHF
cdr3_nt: TGTGCCAGCAGCTTGGACCGGGGTAATTCACCCCTCCACTTT

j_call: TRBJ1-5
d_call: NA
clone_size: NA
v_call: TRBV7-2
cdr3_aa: CASSSRGMGQPQHF
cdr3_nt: TGTGCCAGCAGCTCCCGTGGTATGGGTCAGCCCCAGCATTTT

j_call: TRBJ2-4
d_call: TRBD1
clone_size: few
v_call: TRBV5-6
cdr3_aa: CASSLDRGHRTNIQYF
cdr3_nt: TGTGCCAGCAGCTTGGATAGGGGGCACAGGACGAACATTCAGTACTTC

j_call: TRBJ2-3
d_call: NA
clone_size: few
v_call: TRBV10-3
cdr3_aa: CAISESTRDTQYF
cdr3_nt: TGTGCCATCAGTGAGTCGACCCGGGATACGCAGTATTTT

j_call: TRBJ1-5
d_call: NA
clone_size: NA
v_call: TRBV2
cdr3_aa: CASSGSYSNQPQHF
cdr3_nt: TGTGCCAGCAGTGGGTCCTATAGCAATCAGCCCCAGCATTTT

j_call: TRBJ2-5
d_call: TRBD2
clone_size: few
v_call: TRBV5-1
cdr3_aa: CASSLRVSGGQETQYF
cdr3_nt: TGCGCCAGCAGCTTGAGAGTAAGCGGGGGCCAAGAGACCCAGTACTTC

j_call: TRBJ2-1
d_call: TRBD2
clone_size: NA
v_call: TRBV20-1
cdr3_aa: CSADISGGPGEQFF
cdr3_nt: TGCAGTGCGGACATTAGCGGGGGGCCGGGGGAGCAGTTCTTC

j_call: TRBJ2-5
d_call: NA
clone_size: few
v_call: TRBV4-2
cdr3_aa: CASSHRGIQETQYF
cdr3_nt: TGTGCCAGCAGCCACCGGGGTATCCAAGAGACCCAGTACTTC

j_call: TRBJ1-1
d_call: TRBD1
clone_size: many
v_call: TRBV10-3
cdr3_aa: CAISGQGNTEAFF
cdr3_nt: TGTGCCATCAGTGGACAGGGGAACACTGAAGCTTTCTTT

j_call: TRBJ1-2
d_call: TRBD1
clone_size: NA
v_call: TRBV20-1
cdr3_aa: CSATNRQGALGYTF
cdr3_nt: TGCAGTGCGACCAACCGACAGGGGGCTTTAGGCTACACCTTC

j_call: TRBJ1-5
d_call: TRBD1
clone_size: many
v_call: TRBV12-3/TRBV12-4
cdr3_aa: CASRGQGFQPQHF
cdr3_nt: TGTGCCAGCCGGGGACAGGGATTTCAGCCCCAGCATTTT

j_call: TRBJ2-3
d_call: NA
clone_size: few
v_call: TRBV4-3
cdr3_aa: CASSQDPLASTDTQYF
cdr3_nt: TGCGCCAGCAGCCAAGATCCCCTAGCTAGCACAGATACGCAGTATTTT

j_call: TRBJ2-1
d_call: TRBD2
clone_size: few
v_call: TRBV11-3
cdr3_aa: CASSLDQSGTSGYNEQFF
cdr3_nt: TGTGCCAGCAGCTTAGATCAGTCGGGAACTAGCGGCTACAATGAGCAGTTCTTC

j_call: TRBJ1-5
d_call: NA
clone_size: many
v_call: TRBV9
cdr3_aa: CASSLGHSNQPQHF
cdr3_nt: TGTGCCAGCAGCCTTGGACACAGCAATCAGCCCCAGCATTTT

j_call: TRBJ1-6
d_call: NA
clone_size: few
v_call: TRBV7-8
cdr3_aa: CASSTAGAASSPLHF
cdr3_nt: TGTGCCAGCAGCACCGCGGGGGCGGCCAGTTCACCCCTCCACTTT

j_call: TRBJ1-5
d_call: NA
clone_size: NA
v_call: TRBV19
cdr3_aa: CASTPSGNQPQHF
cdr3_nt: TGTGCCAGTACCCCGTCCGGTAATCAGCCCCAGCATTTT

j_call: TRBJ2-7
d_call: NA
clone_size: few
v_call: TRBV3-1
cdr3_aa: CASSRARRSYEQYF
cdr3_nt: TGTGCCAGCAGCCGAGCTCGGCGCTCCTACGAGCAGTACTTC

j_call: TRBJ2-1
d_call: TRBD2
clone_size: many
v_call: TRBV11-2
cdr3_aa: CASSLALAGRNEQFF
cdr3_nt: TGTGCCAGCAGCTTAGCCCTAGCGGGGCGCAATGAGCAGTTCTTC

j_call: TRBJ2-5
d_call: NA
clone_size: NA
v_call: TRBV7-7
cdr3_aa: CASSFVAEETQYF
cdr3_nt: TGTGCTAGCAGCTTTGTGGCGGAAGAGACCCAGTACTTC

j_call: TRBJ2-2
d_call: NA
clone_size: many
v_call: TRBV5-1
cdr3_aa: CASSPGRTYTGELFF
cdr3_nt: TGCGCCAGCAGCCCGGGGAGGACTTACACCGGGGAGCTGTTTTTT

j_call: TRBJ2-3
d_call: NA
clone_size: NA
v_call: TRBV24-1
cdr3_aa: CATSDEGVRAMNTQYF
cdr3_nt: TGTGCCACCAGTGATGAGGGGGTTAGGGCCATGAATACGCAGTATTTT

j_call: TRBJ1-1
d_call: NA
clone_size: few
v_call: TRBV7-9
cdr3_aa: CASSLARVWNTEAFF
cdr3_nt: TGTGCCAGCAGCTTAGCGAGGGTTTGGAACACTGAAGCTTTCTTT

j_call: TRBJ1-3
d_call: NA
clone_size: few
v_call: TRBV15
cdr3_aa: CATSRDRGGNTIYF
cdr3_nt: TGTGCCACCAGCAGAGATCGAGGTGGAAACACCATATATTTT

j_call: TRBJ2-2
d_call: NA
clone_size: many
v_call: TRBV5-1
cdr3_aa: CASSLEGFGAGELFF
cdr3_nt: TGCGCCAGCAGCTTGGAAGGATTTGGTGCCGGGGAGCTGTTTTTT

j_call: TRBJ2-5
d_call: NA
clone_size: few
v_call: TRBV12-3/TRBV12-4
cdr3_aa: CASSSGTFYRETQYF
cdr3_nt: TGTGCCAGCAGTTCCGGGACATTCTATCGGGAGACCCAGTACTTC

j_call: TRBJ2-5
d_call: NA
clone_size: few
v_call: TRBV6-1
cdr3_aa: CASSKLKTQYF
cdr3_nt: TGTGCCAGCAGTAAATTGAAGACCCAGTACTTC

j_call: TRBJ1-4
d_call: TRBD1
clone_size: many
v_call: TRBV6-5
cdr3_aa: CASSVTGGTNEKLFF
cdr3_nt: TGTGCCAGCAGTGTTACAGGGGGAACTAATGAAAAACTGTTTTTT

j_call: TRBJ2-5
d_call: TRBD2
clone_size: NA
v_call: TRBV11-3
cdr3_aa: CASSIAGGETQYF
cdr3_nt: TGTGCCAGCAGCATAGCGGGGGGAGAGACCCAGTACTTC

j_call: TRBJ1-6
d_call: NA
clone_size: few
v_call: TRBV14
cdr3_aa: CASSQGNNSPLHF
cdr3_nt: TGTGCCAGCAGCCAGGGAAATAATTCACCCCTCCACTTT

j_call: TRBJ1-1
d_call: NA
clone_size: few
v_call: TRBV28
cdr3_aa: CATGRLQNTEAFF
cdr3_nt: TGTGCCACGGGAAGACTCCAGAACACTGAAGCTTTCTTT